This T cell receptor (beta chain) comes out of a study of response to subunit inactivated influenza vaccine (dated by TCRdb to the late 2010s). Study-level background: To follow how T cells responded to a trivalent subunit inactivated influenza vaccine, the researchers relied on deep quantitative profiling of the T cell receptor repertoire.

V and J are truncated by 0 bases and 4 bases respectively, leaving an intervening sequence of 12 bases. The CDR3 starts with the cysteine, ends with the phenylalanine, and has 14 residues. Here the CDR3 DNA is all that survives: 42 bases in frame from base 1. From a lookup of the germline V gene (reference sequence), CDR1 and CDR2 are DFQATT and SNEGSKA. Broad study findings and their caveats: The authors proposed that each seasonal influenza vaccination may bring in only a limited number of new T cells.

The method was RT-PCR. The instrument given in TCRdb is Illumina HiSeq 2500. The public reads were quality trimmed at Q25 with fastp and then assembled into clones with MiXCR by TCRdb, keeping productive beta chains. Each entry is one CDR3 protein sequence, shown with its most common DNA and genes. In all, the sample holds more than 700,000 distinct CDR3 sequences, and 21% of those were seen once. The top ten clones comprise roughly 10% of the sample. This clonotype was found a few times. It lacks a known antigen. Nothing much larger sits one base from this clone, and base qualities are not available. In this chain, TRBV20-1 is recombined with TRBJ2-5; no D gene is confidently identified. The source material was PBMCs from blood, sampled less than 6 days after vaccination. The clonotype comes from a man aged 50 or older who received an inactivated influenza vaccine. Donor details come from another sample of the same person, matched by shared clones. The DNA sequence is as follows: TGCAGTGCTAGAGATTTGTTATCTCGAGAGACCCAGTACTTC. This gives the protein CSARDLLSRETQYF.